The source of this T cell receptor (beta chain) is a study of graft-versus-host responses after intestinal transplantation. This table comes from immunoSEQ multiplex PCR, and its TCRdb copy is limited to in-frame clones, with some not included. In the table there are about 120,000 clones, about 93% of which are singletons. Looked up from germline, CDR1 is MNHNS and CDR2 is SASEGT. Between the trimmed V and J ends, which lost 1 base and 4 bases, there was a span of 10 bases. CDR3 size: 15 residues. With respect to this clone: The target antigen is unknown.

The V call is TRBV6-1, the J call TRBJ2-2; D remains unclear. The sequence derives from a human donor who received an intestinal transplant. The sequences come from unstimulated CD4+ T cells sorted from spleen or lymph node cells, collected before intestinal transplant. CDR3 coding DNA: TGTGCCAGCAGTGAAGGGATGGTCGTCACCGGGGAGCTGTTTTTT. Encoded protein: CASSEGMVVTGELFF.